The 10 T cell receptor beta chains reported below all come from one sample, sequenced in a study of long-term antiretroviral therapy in people with HIV. Runs used v3.0 of the immunoSEQ assay and were done at survey level. Measured with immunoSEQ multiplex PCR; TCRdb has only the in-frame clones, and not every one. The sample has 25,000 to 35,000 clones, approximately 89% seen once. The source material was unsorted PBMCs, sampled 3.1 years after starting antiretroviral therapy. The receptors stem from a man aged 18-30 years with HIV.

V is TRBV29-1 and J is TRBJ1-2; 7 bases are a match to TRBD1. The CDR3 loop spans 14 amino acids. Trimming at V came to 8 bases and at J to 2 bases, leaving 11 bases not matched to a gene. Germline V gives CDR1 SQVTM, CDR2 ANQGSEA. The CDR3 reads CSSGPDRENYGYTF. CDR3 bases: TGCAGCTCCGGCCCTGACAGGGAGAACTATGGCTACACCTTC. Using reference TRBV29-1 and TRBJ1-2 for the parts outside the CDR3, the full variable domain is SAVISQKPSRDICQRGTSLTIQCQVDSQVTMMFWYRQQPGQSLTLIATANQGSEATYESGFVIDKFPISRPNLTFSTLTVSNMSPEDSSIYLCSSGPDRENYGYTFGSGTRLTVV.

This chain joins TRBV25-1 and TRBJ1-1, with 8 bases identical to TRBD1. V trimming: 5 bases; J trimming: 6 bases; junction bases outside the gene matches: 8. The CDR3 extends over 14 amino acids. From germline, CDR1 is MGHDK and CDR2 SYGVNS. The CDR3 loop reads CASSPPGQGAEAFF. Here the CDR3 DNA reads TGTGCCAGCAGTCCCCCAGGACAGGGAGCTGAAGCTTTCTTT.

This chain connects TRBV15 to TRBJ2-5, with TRBD1 matching over 9 bases. The germline V gene has CDR1 LNHNV and CDR2 YYDKDF (reference sequence). The CDR3 has 13 amino acids. After removal of 6 bases from V and 5 bases from J, the junction contained 4 bases not matched to a gene. CDR3 in DNA: TGTGCCACCAGAGGGACAGGGCGGGAGACCCAGTACTTC. It encodes CATRGTGRETQYF.

This chain joins TRBV29-1 and TRBJ2-3; 7 bases are shared with TRBD2. Germline CDR1 and CDR2: SQVTM and ANQGSEA. Trimming removed 7 bases from V and 1 base from J; junction bases left unmatched: 8. This CDR3 region has 14 residues. The CDR3 region has the DNA TGCAGCGCCGAACGGGGGAGGGGCACAGATACGCAGTATTTT. Translated, it gives CSAERGRGTDTQYF.

The V and J genes are TRBV27 and TRBJ2-5; 11 nucleotides align to TRBD1. J lost 5 bases, V lost 5 bases, and 7 bases had no gene match. Germline V CDR1 and CDR2: MNHEY, SMNVEV (reference sequence). The CDR3 sequence is 15 residues long. Here the CDR3 reads CASSPGQGAWETQYF. The CDR3 region has the DNA TGTGCCAGCAGTCCAGGACAGGGGGCATGGGAGACCCAGTACTTC.

The rearrangement links TRBV10-3 to TRBJ2-7; TRBD1 matches at 7 bases. The CDR3 extends over 14 amino acids. The V gene end was trimmed by 6 bases and the J gene end by 0 bases; junction bases not matched to a gene: 5. From germline, CDR1 is ENHRY and CDR2 SYGVKD. The CDR3 DNA follows: TGTGCCATCAGAGGGACAGAGAGCTCCTACGAGCAGTACTTC. Translation: CAIRGTESSYEQYF.

This chain connects TRBV7-2 to TRBJ2-1; D uncertain. CDR3 length: 15 amino acids. Germline values: CDR1 SGHTA, CDR2 FQGNSA. The ends were cut back, 5 bases at V and 4 bases at J, with 15 bases in the middle. The CDR3 coding sequence is TGTGCCAGCAGCCCCGTCCTGTTCGGGTACAATGAGCAGTTCTTC. Its translation is CASSPVLFGYNEQFF.

The rearrangement uses TRBV9 and TRBJ2-5, with 9 bases that match TRBD2. V shed 0 bases, J shed 4 bases, and the junction held 7 bases outside the gene matches. CDR3 size: 16 residues. Germline V gene data show CDR1 as SGDLS and CDR2 as YYNGEE. The CDR3 DNA reads as TGTGCCAGCAGCGTAGCAGCGGGAGGTGGCCCAGAGACCCAGTACTTC. Translated: CASSVAAGGGPETQYF.

The chain has TRBV4-3 and TRBJ1-3; D might be TRBD1 (5 bases). CDR3 length: 16 residues. Between the trimmed V and J ends, which lost 5 bases and 0 bases, there was a span of 14 bases. Germline CDR1 LGHNA, CDR2 YSLEER. The CDR3 is CASSGVGGSSGNTIYF. The CDR3, as DNA: TGCGCCAGCAGCGGGGTCGGGGGGAGCTCTGGAAACACCATATATTTT.

CDR3 DNA sequence: TGTGCCAGTAGTGACAGGGCGAATCAGCCCCAGCATTTT. As protein: CASSDRANQPQHF. The chain carries TRBV19 and TRBJ1-5; 7 positions agree with TRBD1. Germline CDR1 reads LNHDA; CDR2 reads SQIVND (reference sequence). Trimming removed 5 bases from V and 4 bases from J; junction bases left unmatched: 2. The length of the CDR3 is 13 residues.